One sample yielded the 3 T cell receptor beta chains listed below, sequenced in a study of CD8 T cells in ankylosing spondylitis. TCRdb reanalysed the 5' RACE reads using MiXCR and keeps one entry per CDR3 protein. The sample consists of roughly 150,000 distinct CDR3 sequences, around 32% of them appearing once. The material sequenced was synovial fluid, either unsorted or a sorted T cell fraction (not recorded which). Receptors were obtained from a male donor with ankylosing spondylitis.

This clonotype was recorded a few times. This chain links TRBV30 with TRBJ1-1; D uncertain. V was shortened by 1 base and J by 4 bases, with 10 bases between the two germline ends. CDR1 and CDR2 (germline): GTSNPN, SVGIG (reference sequence). The CDR3 contains 13 residues. The CDR3 here is CAWSARLGTEAFF. The DNA of the CDR3 is TGTGCCTGGAGTGCCCGGCTAGGCACTGAAGCTTTCTTT.

CDR3 sequence (DNA): TGTGCCAGCAGCTTAGGCTCGACAGGGAATCGGTATCAGCCCCAGCATTTT. It yields the protein CASSLGSTGNRYQPQHF. The chain links TRBV7-2 to TRBJ1-5, with 7 bases aligning to TRBD1. Germline CDR1 and CDR2: SGHTA and FQGNSA. CDR3 size: 17 residues. V lost 1 base to trimming and J lost 5 bases; unmatched junction nucleotides: 11.

The chain combines TRBV29-1 with TRBJ1-3; unclear D gene. CDR1 is SQVTM, CDR2 ANQGSEA, per germline. The CDR3 totals 12 residues. The V end lost 2 bases, the J end lost 7 bases, and 9 bases lay between the germline ends. CDR3 nucleotide sequence: TGCAGCGTTGAAATGGTGGGGAACACCATATATTTT. Residues: CSVEMVGNTIYF.